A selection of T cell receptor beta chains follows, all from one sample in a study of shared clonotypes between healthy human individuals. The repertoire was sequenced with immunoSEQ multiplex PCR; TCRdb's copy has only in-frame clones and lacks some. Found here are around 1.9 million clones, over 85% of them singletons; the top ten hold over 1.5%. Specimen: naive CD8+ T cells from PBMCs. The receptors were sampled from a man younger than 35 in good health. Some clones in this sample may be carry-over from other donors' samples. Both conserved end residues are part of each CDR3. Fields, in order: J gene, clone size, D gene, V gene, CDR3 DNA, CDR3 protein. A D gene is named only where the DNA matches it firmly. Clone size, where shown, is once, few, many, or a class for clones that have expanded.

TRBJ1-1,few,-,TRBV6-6,TGTGCCAGCGCCTTCTCGACAGGTAGTGAAGCTTTCTTT,CASAFSTGSEAFF
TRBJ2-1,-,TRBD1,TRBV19,TGTGCCAGTAGTATAGCCCAGGGGGCCTCCAATGAGCAGTTCTTC,CASSIAQGASNEQFF
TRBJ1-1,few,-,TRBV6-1,TGTGCCAGCAGTGAAATGAACACTGAAGCTTTCTTT,CASSEMNTEAFF
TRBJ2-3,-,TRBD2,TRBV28,TGTGCCAGCAGCCGAAGAGCGGGAGGGCCACCAGATACGCAGTATTTT,CASSRRAGGPPDTQYF
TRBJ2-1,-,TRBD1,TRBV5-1,TGCGCCAGCAGCTGGACAGGGGTTGGGAATGAGCAGTTCTTC,CASSWTGVGNEQFF
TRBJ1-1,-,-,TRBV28,TGTGCCAGCAGTTTCTATTCCAGCATCTTGAACACTGAAGCTTTCTTT,CASSFYSSILNTEAFF
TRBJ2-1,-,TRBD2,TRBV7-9,TGTGCCAGCAGCTTATTGGCGGGAGTGGACAATGAGCAGTTCTTC,CASSLLAGVDNEQFF
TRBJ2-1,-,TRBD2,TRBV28,TGTGCCAGCAGTTTAACTAGCGTGAATGAGCAGTTCTTC,CASSLTSVNEQFF
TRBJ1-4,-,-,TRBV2,TGTGCCAGCAGTGCGCGGGCCCATAATGAAAAACTGTTTTTT,CASSARAHNEKLFF
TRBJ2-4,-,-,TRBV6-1,TGTGCCAGCAGTGATTTTGGGGGCCGGGGGGACATTCAGTACTTC,CASSDFGGRGDIQYF
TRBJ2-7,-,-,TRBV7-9,TGTGCCAGCAGCGCGTCGACAGACATAAGCGAGCAGTACTTC,CASSASTDISEQYF
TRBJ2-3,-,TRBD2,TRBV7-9,TGTGCCAGCAGTCTTACTAGCGCTGGGGATACGGCGCAGTATTTT,CASSLTSAGDTAQYF
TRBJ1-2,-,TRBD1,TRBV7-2,TGTGCCAGCAGCTTAGGGGGCAGGGGGCTGGTTGGCGGCTACACCTTC,CASSLGGRGLVGGYTF
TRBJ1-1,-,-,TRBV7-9,TGTGCCAGCAGCTTAGGAGACAGTCTTCTCACGGAAGCTTTCTTT,CASSLGDSLLTEAFF
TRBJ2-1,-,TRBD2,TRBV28,TGTGCCAGCAGCACCCGGGGGGGGCTGCTAGCCTTAGACAATGAGCAGTTCTTC,CASSTRGGLLALDNEQFF
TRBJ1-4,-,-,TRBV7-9,TGTGCCAGCAGCTTAGTGGGCACCCATAATGAAAAACTGTTTTTT,CASSLVGTHNEKLFF
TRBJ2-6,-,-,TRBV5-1,TGCGCCAGCAGCTCCTCGGCGGGCTCTGGGGCCAACGTCCTGACTTTC,CASSSSAGSGANVLTF
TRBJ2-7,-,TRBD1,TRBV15,TGTGCCACCAGCAGAGATCGTGTGACAGGGGACTACGAGCAGTACTTC,CATSRDRVTGDYEQYF
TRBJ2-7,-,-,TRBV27,TGTGCCAGCAGTCGTCTGCAGTCCTCCTACGAGCAGTACTTC,CASSRLQSSYEQYF
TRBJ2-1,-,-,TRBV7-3,TGTGCCAGCAGCTTAACGTTCAGTGGGGTCGGTGAGCAGTTCTTC,CASSLTFSGVGEQFF
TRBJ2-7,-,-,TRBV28,TGTGCCAGCAGTTTATCGGCCTACGAGCAGTACTTC,CASSLSAYEQYF